The 8 T cell receptor beta chains given below trace back to one sample, sequenced in a study of blood T cell repertoires in COVID-19. The repertoire was sequenced with immunoSEQ multiplex PCR; TCRdb's copy has only in-frame clones and lacks some. This sample has hundreds of thousands of clones, with approximately 80% found just once. Sequencing was done on a sample of peripheral blood. These receptor sequences come from a woman aged 45-65 years with active or convalescent COVID-19.

The chain couples TRBV29-1 to TRBJ2-5; the D gene is possibly TRBD2 (6 bases). The V end lost 7 bases, the J end lost 2 bases, and 11 bases lay between the germline ends. CDR1 and CDR2 (germline): SQVTM, ANQGSEA. The CDR3 loop spans 12 amino acids. The CDR3 region is CSGEDIQETQYF. The CDR3 region has the DNA TGCAGCGGGGAGGACATTCAAGAGACCCAGTACTTC.

The rearrangement uses TRBV28 and TRBJ2-7, with 7 bases lining up with TRBD2. The V gene's germline CDR1 is MDHEN and CDR2 SYDVKM. The trim removed 5 bases at V and 0 bases at J, leaving 7 bases unmatched. The CDR3 has 15 residues. CDR3 nucleotide sequence: TGTGCCAGCAGTATCACCGGGACTAACTCCTACGAGCAGTACTTC. This encodes CASSITGTNSYEQYF.

The chain links TRBV3-1 (or the pseudogene TRBV3-2) to TRBJ2-7; no reliable D call. V was shortened by 1 base and J by 2 bases, with 3 bases between the two germline ends. The CDR3 spans 12 residues. Germline CDR1 is LGHDT and CDR2 is YNNKEL (reference sequence). In DNA form, the CDR3 reads TGTGCCAGCAGCCAAGGTACCTACGAGCAGTACTTC. Its translation is CASSQGTYEQYF.

The rearrangement uses TRBV2 and TRBJ1-1, with D possibly being TRBD1 (6 bases). Germline values: CDR1 SNHLY, CDR2 FYNNEI. The CDR3 spans 13 residues. V lost 8 bases, J lost 2 bases, and 12 bases lay in between. DNA of the CDR3: TGTGCCAGCGGTCAGGGGCTCAACACTGAAGCTTTCTTT. This translates into CASGQGLNTEAFF.

Here the CDR3 reads CASSFASGTNTGELFF. DNA of the CDR3: TGTGCCAGCAGCTTCGCTAGCGGGACGAACACCGGGGAGCTGTTTTTT. The chain couples TRBV9 to TRBJ2-2, with 9 bases fitting TRBD2. Trimming at V came to 4 bases and at J to 0 bases, leaving 4 bases not matched to a gene. This CDR3 region has 16 residues. The germline CDR1 and CDR2 sequences are SGDLS and YYNGEE. Looking up the rest from reference TRBV9 and TRBJ2-2 gives the full variable domain: DSGVTQTPKHLITATGQRVTLRCSPRSGDLSVYWYQQSLDQGLQFLIQYYNGEERAKGNILERFSAQQFPDLHSELNLSSLELGDSALYFCASSFASGTNTGELFFGEGSRLTVL.

V gene TRBV29-1 combines with J gene TRBJ1-2; 10 bases fit TRBD1. The CDR3 has 13 residues. The ends lost 6 bases at V and 8 bases at J; junction bases unmatched: 9. CDR1 is SQVTM, CDR2 ANQGSEA, per germline. The CDR3 reads CSVTSGTGEGYTF. CDR3 DNA sequence: TGCAGCGTGACGTCCGGGACAGGGGAGGGCTACACCTTC.

The J gene is TRBJ1-2, the V gene TRBV6-5; D unresolved. This CDR3 region has 13 residues. Trimming pared 6 bases from V and 2 bases from J, leaving 10 bases between. Germline CDR1 is MNHEY and CDR2 is SVGAGI. CDR3 bases: TGTGCCAGCAGCCACAGCACAAACTATGGCTACACCTTC. As protein: CASSHSTNYGYTF.

The CDR3: CASRGYKAAPRTDTQYF. CDR3 coding DNA: TGTGCCAGCAGGGGATATAAAGCGGCTCCCCGTACAGATACGCAGTATTTT. The gene calls are TRBV11-2 and TRBJ2-3, with D perhaps TRBD2 (5 bases). V dropped 6 bases and J dropped 3 bases, with 22 bases sitting between them. Germline assignment: CDR1 SGHAT and CDR2 FQNNGV. This CDR3 is built from 17 residues.